These 2 T cell receptor beta chains were all obtained from the same sample, sequenced in a study of shared clonotypes between healthy human individuals. Sequenced by immunoSEQ multiplex PCR; TCRdb stores in-frame clones only, minus some. Of 2 million to 2.5 million clones listed, 80% to 95% are singletons. The sample taken for sequencing was naive CD4+ T cells from PBMCs. Stated subset: CD45RA+ positively selected. The source of these receptors is a man younger than 35 in good health. Some clones in this sample may be carry-over from other donors' samples.

The V call is TRBV28, the J call TRBJ2-3; tentatively, D is TRBD2 (6 bases). This CDR3 has 12 residues. In germline, CDR1 is MDHEN, CDR2 SYDVKM. With 2 bases removed from V and 14 bases from J, the gap between germline ends came to 14 bases. The CDR3 coding sequence is TGTGCCAGCAGTTTAAGAGGACTACCACCGTATTTT. Translated: CASSLRGLPPYF.

This chain joins TRBV7-6 and TRBJ1-2, with D tentatively TRBD1 (6 bases). The CDR3 is 14 residues long. Germline CDR1 reads SGHVS; CDR2 reads FNYEAQ. Trimming left V 5 bases short and J 3 bases short, with 13 bases between. CDR3 nucleotide sequence: TGTGCCAGCAGCGCTCTGACAGGCTACTATGGCTACACCTTC. Its protein is CASSALTGYYGYTF. The variable domain in full, with the rest retrieved from reference TRBV7-6 and TRBJ1-2, is GAGVSQSPRYKVTKRGQDVALRCDPISGHVSLYWYRQALGQGPEFLTYFNYEAQQDKSGLPNDRFSAERPEGSISTLTIQRTEQRDSAMYRCASSALTGYYGYTFGSGTRLTVV.